The clone carrying this T cell receptor (beta chain) has ten or more counts. Its antigen is not known. These data are taken from a study of T-cell reconstitution after alpha-beta-depleted transplantation in children. Notes on the study in general: T-cell counts and diversity at one year following transplant were attributed mainly to newly produced T cells.

Preparation of the TCRbeta library involved a method that used unique molecular identifiers. Each CDR3 protein gets one entry after TCRdb re-called the PCR reads with MiXCR. The sample has around 270,000 distinct CDR3 sequences, about 7.3% seen once. The receptor comes from a female patient aged 2 to 10 who had a stem cell transplant for Fanconi anemia, so the T cells may come from the graft donor. The material was peripheral blood, obtained 360 days after TCRalphabeta/CD19-depleted stem cell transplant.

The CDR3 DNA reads as TGTGCCAGCAGCTCCGGACAGGGCTCTGGAAACACCATATATTTT. Its translation is CASSSGQGSGNTIYF. V is TRBV12-3 or TRBV12-4 and J is TRBJ1-3, with TRBD1 matching over 8 bases. The trim removed 6 bases at V and 0 bases at J, leaving 4 bases unmatched. The CDR3 covers 15 residues.